Listed here is a single T cell receptor (beta chain). Its antigen target is currently unknown. No base-level quality is on record; no much larger clone is a single base apart. CDR1 and CDR2 (MRHNA, SNTAGT) derive from the germline V gene. V gives up 2 bases and J gives up 4 bases, and the segment between their germline ends measures 2 bases. Measured from the cysteine to the phenylalanine, the CDR3 is 11 residues long. Of the read, only the CDR3 DNA is kept; its 33 bases are in frame from base 1. This specimen comes from a study of OX40 agonist ivuxolimab in advanced cancers. Regarding the study in general: Ivuxolimab was a fully human IgG2 agonistic monoclonal antibody targeting the costimulatory receptor OX40 (CD134). Intravenous ivuxolimab was administered to patients every 2 weeks at six dose levels: 0.01, 0.1, 0.3, 1.5, 3 and 10 mg/kg. Of the roughly 51 patients in dose escalation, some 20 had hepatocellular carcinoma, some 15 had melanoma, 9 had renal cell carcinoma and 9 had head and neck cancer. In the dose-escalation cohort, around four fifths of patients were male, and the mean age was roughly 60 years, with a range of roughly 23 to 85. Prior anti-PD-1, anti-PD-L1 or anti-CTLA-4 therapy was permitted, and checkpoint inhibitors had been received by under 50% of dose-escalation patients. Partial responses occurred in three dose-escalation patients, of whom one had hepatocellular carcinoma and two had cutaneous melanoma. The point of sequencing TCRbeta in the periphery was to test whether ivuxolimab changed TCR sequence diversity and drove clonal T-cell expansion. The paper describes the monotherapy dose-escalation part (N of about 50 patients) of the phase I trial of ivuxolimab.

Patients with autoimmune disease history or receiving systemic immunosuppression were excluded from the trial. In every dose cohort, peripheral blood was drawn for TCR sequencing at baseline, cycle 4 day 1, and cycle 7 day 1. Samples were obtained from an open-label, multicenter, first-in-human phase I dose-escalation trial of ivuxolimab. Adults with locally advanced or metastatic head and neck squamous cell, hepatocellular, melanoma or renal cell carcinoma were enrolled in the trial. Before TCR sequencing, CD4+ T cells and CD8+ T cells from peripheral blood were sorted into separate populations. For sequencing of the TCRbeta CDR3 region, genomic DNA was extracted from the sorted cells. The immunoSEQ Assay was used to sequence the TCRbeta CDR3 regions. The clones in this table, taken by TCRdb from immuneACCESS, are in-frame only. Not every clone is retained; where verified, under half of the shortfall comes from an unresolved V gene, and the cause of the rest is unknown. The sample table holds 65,000 to 90,000 clones, of which around 85% were seen once. Jointly, the top ten make up about 0.6% of the sample.

The paper's findings and limits, for the study overall: Low levels of normalized T-cell clonal expansion were also seen in some patients who did not respond. On average, CD8+ T cells showed more expanded clones than CD4+ T cells after ivuxolimab. Clonal expansion of both CD4+ and CD8+ blood T cells was observed from baseline to week 6 at doses 0.1 to 3.0 mg/kg. In the 0.1-3.0 mg/kg groups, partial responders had among the lowest normalized peripheral clonal expansion, particularly in CD8+ T cells. The antigen specificity of the clonally expanded peripheral T cells was not determined.

The source material was CD4+ or CD8+ T cells sorted from blood, sampled in a trial of the OX40 agonist ivuxolimab. The chain uses TRBV6-4 and TRBJ1-1; confidence is insufficient to name the D gene. This clonotype was obtained from an adult with an advanced solid tumor such as melanoma, head and neck, liver or kidney cancer. In nucleotide form, the sequence is TGTGCCAGCAGTGACCCCACTGAAGCTTTCTTT. Its translation is CASSDPTEAFF.